This entry describes one TCR beta chain. The antigen is unknown. The entry originates in a study of PD-1 blockade in classical Hodgkin lymphoma. The V and J ends lost 11 bases and 2 bases respectively, with 18 bases between them. Germline CDR1 is MGHDK and CDR2 is SYGVNS. The CDR3 sequence is 15 residues long. There was relapse after autologous stem cell transplantation in every patient, and there was variation in brentuximab vedotin exposure. Some clones are missing from TCRdb's copy, which holds only in-frame ones; the method was immunoSEQ multiplex PCR. Of roughly 45,000 clones listed, roughly 70% are singletons. General study results and limits: Healthy donors reportedly exceeded newly diagnosed patients in baseline TCR diversity. With CD4+ cells, TCR diversity rose significantly by C4D1, but not with CD8+ cells.

The sequencing used peripheral blood mononuclear cells (PBMCs), collected before the second cycle of nivolumab. This receptor was identified in a human donor with classical Hodgkin lymphoma. The chain couples TRBV25-1 to TRBJ2-2; D assignment may be TRBD1 or TRBD2 (5 bases each). This chain's CDR3 is CAVDSRGGNTGELFF. The DNA of the CDR3 is TGTGCCGTCGACAGCCGGGGCGGTAACACCGGGGAGCTGTTTTTT.